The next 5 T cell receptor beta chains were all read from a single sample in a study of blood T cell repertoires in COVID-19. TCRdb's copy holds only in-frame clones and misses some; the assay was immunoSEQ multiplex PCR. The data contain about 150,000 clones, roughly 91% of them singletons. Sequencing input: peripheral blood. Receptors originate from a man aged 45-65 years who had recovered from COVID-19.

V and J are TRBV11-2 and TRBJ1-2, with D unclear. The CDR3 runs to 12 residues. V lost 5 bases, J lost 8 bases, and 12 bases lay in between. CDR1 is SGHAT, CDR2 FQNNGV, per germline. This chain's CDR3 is CASSLPKRGYTF. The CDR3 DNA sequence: TGTGCCAGCAGCCTACCCAAACGGGGCTACACCTTC.

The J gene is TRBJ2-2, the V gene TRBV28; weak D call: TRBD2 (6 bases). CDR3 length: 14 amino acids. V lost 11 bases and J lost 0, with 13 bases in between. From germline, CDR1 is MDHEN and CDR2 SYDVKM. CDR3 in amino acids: CAGAPGANTGELFF. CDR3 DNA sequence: TGTGCCGGGGCACCGGGGGCGAACACCGGGGAGCTGTTTTTT.

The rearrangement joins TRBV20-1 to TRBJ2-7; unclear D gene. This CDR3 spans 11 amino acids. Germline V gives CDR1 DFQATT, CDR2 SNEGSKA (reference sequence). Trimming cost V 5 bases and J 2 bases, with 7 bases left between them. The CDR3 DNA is TGCAGTGCTGGCAGGACCTACGAGCAGTACTTC. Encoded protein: CSAGRTYEQYF.

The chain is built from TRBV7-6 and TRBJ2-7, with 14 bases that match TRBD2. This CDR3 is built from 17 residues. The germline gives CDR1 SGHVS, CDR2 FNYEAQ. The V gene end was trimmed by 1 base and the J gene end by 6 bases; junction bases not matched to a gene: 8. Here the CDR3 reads CASSLETAGTSGSEQYF. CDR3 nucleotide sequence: TGTGCCAGCAGCTTAGAGACCGCCGGGACTAGCGGGAGCGAGCAGTACTTC.

CDR3 bases: TGTGCCAGTAAGGAACAGGGTGTTGAAAAACTGTTTTTT. Protein: CASKEQGVEKLFF. This chain links TRBV19 with TRBJ1-4, with D possibly matching TRBD1 (6 bases). Trimming pared 7 bases from V and 7 bases from J, leaving 13 bases between. Germline V lookup: CDR1 LNHDA, CDR2 SQIVND (reference sequence). The CDR3 is 13 amino acids.